This paragraph reports one T cell receptor beta chain. Germline V gives CDR1 SGHVS, CDR2 FQNEAQ. Trimming stripped 5 bases from V and 4 bases from J, with 11 bases between. CDR3 length equals 13 residues. Terminally differentiated effector memory CD45RA+ cells were excluded by CCR7 positive selection of CD45RO-negative cells. The data were taken from a study of shared clonotypes between healthy human individuals. Repertoires were generated with immunoSEQ multiplex PCR, while TCRdb's copy carries only in-frame clones and drops some. The sample contains about 2.2 million clones, 93% of which appear only once.

The specimen sequenced was naive CD8+ T cells from PBMCs. The V call is TRBV7-8, the J call TRBJ1-2; tentatively, D is TRBD1 (5 bases). The TCR comes from a young man in good health. Some clones in this sample may be carry-over from other donors' samples. This chain's CDR3 is CASSPGQGYGYTF. CDR3 coding DNA: TGTGCCAGCAGCCCCGGGCAGGGCTATGGCTACACCTTC.